Reported below is one T cell receptor (beta chain). This sample is part of a study of blood T cell repertoires in COVID-19. Turning to the study itself: COVID-19 samples from acute and convalescent phases originated in the United States, Italy and Spain. T cells, B-cell-depleted T cells, or PBMCs provided the cDNA or gDNA that served as material.

CDR1 is SNHLY and CDR2 is FYNNEI in the germline V gene. The trim removed 6 bases at V and 1 base at J, leaving 1 base unmatched. This CDR3 comprises 14 residues. As handled by the study authors: Quantification of nucleated cells was approximated via reference gene primer amplification. Sequencing used immunoSEQ multiplex PCR; TCRdb keeps in-frame clones, though not all of them. V, J and clone size are taken as reported in that table, and D and trimming were inferred from the DNA itself. The sample contains about 81,000 clones, roughly four fifths of which appear only once. This TCR derives from a human donor in a cohort sampled during active COVID-19. Sequencing was done on a sample of peripheral blood. The gene calls are TRBV2 and TRBJ2-2, with 8 positions matching TRBD1. The CDR3 sequence: CASRGTGNTGELFF. DNA of the CDR3: TGTGCCAGCAGGGGGACAGGGAACACCGGGGAGCTGTTTTTT.